What follows are 29 T cell receptor beta chains derived from one specimen sequenced in a study of vaccination effects on CD4 cells after COVID-19 (dated by TCRdb to the early 2020s). To identify antigen-specific CD4+ T cell clonotypes by their expansion, the ViraFEST assay first stimulated PBMC with viral peptide pools and then applied TCR sequencing. After 10 days of culture, CD4+ T cells were isolated with the EasySep CD4+ T cell isolation kit. The library was obtained by the immunoSEQ multiplex PCR assay. Drawn from immuneACCESS, this table holds only the in-frame rearrangements with V and J called that TCRdb kept. Clones are partly lost; checked studies trace under half to an unresolved V gene and leave the rest unexplained. A total of more than 30,000 clones appear in this sample, roughly two thirds of them only once. The top ten constitute 25% to 30% of the sample. No antigen has been assigned to these receptors.

Sequenced here: CD4+ T cells from PBMCs cultured with HCoV-229E spike peptides, sampled before COVID-19 vaccination. This sample's cell subset or site label indicates: HCoV-229E spike overlapping peptide pool stimulation. The receptors here all came from a human donor who received a COVID-19 vaccine.

The CDR3 sequence is CAWNGGPGELFF. The CDR3 DNA reads TGTGCCTGGAATGGGGGCCCCGGGGAGCTGTTTTTT. The chain uses TRBV30 and TRBJ2-2; a possible D gene is TRBD1 (6 bases). V gave up 4 bases and J gave up 6 bases, with 9 bases separating them. Germline CDR1 and CDR2: GTSNPN and SVGIG (reference sequence). The CDR3 has 12 residues.

The genes are TRBV7-6 and TRBJ2-1; TRBD2 matches at 10 bases. CDR1 SGHVS and CDR2 FNYEAQ come from the germline V gene. CDR3 length: 18 amino acids. J gave up 3 bases and V 0 bases, and 8 bases lay outside the gene matches. The CDR3 DNA reads as TGTGCCAGCAGCTTAGCTGTGGCTAGCGGGAGTATCTACAATGAGCAGTTCTTC. Protein sequence: CASSLAVASGSIYNEQFF.

The sample holds one count of this clone. The chain employs TRBV6-5 and TRBJ2-7, with D unresolved. Germline CDR1 is MNHEY and CDR2 is SVGAGI. The CDR3 is made up of 13 amino acids. V lost 2 bases, J lost 7 bases, and 12 bases lay in between. The CDR3 sequence is CASSYTQFGEQYF. CDR3 sequence (DNA): TGTGCCAGCAGTTACACACAGTTTGGGGAGCAGTACTTC.

This rearrangement joins TRBV5-1 to TRBJ2-5, with 7 bases fitting TRBD2. Per the germline V gene, CDR1 is SGHRS and CDR2 is YFSETQ. V trimming: 3 bases; J trimming: 4 bases; junction bases outside the gene matches: 6. The length of the CDR3 is 14 residues. The CDR3 DNA reads as TGCGCCAGCAGCTCCCAGGGAGGGAGAGAGACCCAGTACTTC. Its protein is CASSSQGGRETQYF.

The J gene is TRBJ2-6, the V gene TRBV18, with a weak D call TRBD1 (6 bases). The CDR3 length is 18 residues. CDR1 and CDR2 from the germline V gene are KGHSH and LQKENI. Trimming took 3 bases from V and 0 from J, leaving 15 bases between them. The CDR3 is CASSPVGQPVSGANVLTF. CDR3 nucleotides: TGTGCCAGCTCACCGGTCGGACAGCCTGTCTCTGGGGCCAACGTCCTGACTTTC.

The rearrangement joins TRBV2 to TRBJ2-7; D gene unclear. This CDR3 spans 11 amino acids. V lost 0 bases and J lost 9, with 6 bases in between. Germline CDR1 and CDR2: SNHLY and FYNNEI. The CDR3 DNA reads as TGTGCCAGCAGTGAAGCAATGGTGCAGTACTTC. Its translation is CASSEAMVQYF. The full variable domain, in which reference TRBV2 and TRBJ2-7 provide the parts outside the CDR3, is EPEVTQTPSHQVTQMGQEVILRCVPISNHLYFYWYRQILGQKVEFLVSFYNNEISEKSEIFDDQFSVERPDGSNFTLKIRSTKLEDSAMYFCASSEAMVQYFGPGTRLTVT.

The chain combines TRBV6-5 with TRBJ2-7, with 11 bases lining up with TRBD2. The length of the CDR3 is 15 residues. V lost 0 bases to trimming and J lost 9 bases; unmatched junction nucleotides: 7. The germline CDR1 and CDR2 sequences are MNHEY and SVGAGI. The CDR3, as DNA: TGTGCCAGCAGTTACTCGCAACTAGCGGGGGCGAGGCAGTACTTC. Encoded protein: CASSYSQLAGARQYF.

The J gene is TRBJ2-2, the V gene TRBV6-7; 9 bases line up with TRBD2. TRBV6-7 is an ORF, and what it does is uncertain. The CDR3 loop spans 20 amino acids. V was pared by 6 bases and J by 0 bases, with 17 bases of the junction left unmatched. The CDR3 reads CASRYDCSGSSPANTGELFF. In nucleotides, the CDR3 is TGTGCCAGCAGATACGACTGTAGCGGGAGTAGTCCCGCGAACACCGGGGAGCTGTTTTTT.

This clone was observed a few times. The V and J genes are TRBV5-1 and TRBJ2-1; 9 nucleotides line up with TRBD1. The length of the CDR3 is 15 residues. The V gene end was trimmed by 4 bases and the J gene end by 2 bases; junction bases not matched to a gene: 4. In germline, CDR1 is SGHRS, CDR2 YFSETQ. The CDR3 loop is CASSAGTGTYNEQFF. For the CDR3, the DNA is TGCGCCAGCAGCGCCGGGACAGGGACCTACAATGAGCAGTTCTTC.

The CDR3 nucleotides are TGCGCCAGCAGCCAAGGTCGAGGGGCTGGGGACGAGCAGTACTTC. Protein: CASSQGRGAGDEQYF. J is TRBJ2-7 and V is TRBV4-1; TRBD1 or TRBD2 may be the D gene (5 bases each). The CDR3 runs 15 residues. V was trimmed by 1 base and J by 5 bases, leaving 15 bases between them. Germline CDR1 and CDR2: MGHRA and YSYEKL.

The chain uses TRBV12-3 or TRBV12-4 and TRBJ2-6; D unresolved. Trimming took off 8 bases at V and 0 bases at J, with 2 bases between the two ends. There are 12 residues in the CDR3. CDR3 sequence reads: CASASGANVLTF. Here the CDR3 DNA reads TGTGCCAGCGCCTCTGGGGCCAACGTCCTGACTTTC.

The V gene is TRBV11-1, the J gene TRBJ1-2, with 7 positions matching TRBD1. This CDR3 has 14 residues. Germline CDR1 is SGHAT and CDR2 is FQDESV (reference sequence). The junction had 11 bases not matched to a gene; V was cut back by 5 bases and J by 8 bases. CDR3 sequence reads: CASSTARQGVGYTF. The DNA for the CDR3 is TGTGCCAGCAGCACCGCCCGACAGGGTGTAGGCTACACCTTC.

This clone was observed a few times. The chain is built from TRBV3-1 (or the pseudogene TRBV3-2) and TRBJ1-2; no firm D call. Germline V lookup: CDR1 LGHDT, CDR2 YNNKEL (reference sequence). Trimming left V 2 bases short and J 7 bases short, with 8 bases between. The CDR3 has 12 residues. The CDR3 DNA follows: TGTGCCAGCAGCCAAAGGAATCGTGGCTACACCTTC. Its protein is CASSQRNRGYTF.

In this sample, this clone turned up once. The chain combines TRBV4-2 with TRBJ1-3; D perhaps matches TRBD1 (5 bases). Germline CDR1 and CDR2: LGHNA and YNFKEQ. The CDR3 consists of 16 residues. Trimming took off 1 base at V and 0 bases at J, with 10 bases between the two ends. The CDR3 loop reads CASSQGRGNSGNTIYF. CDR3 sequence (DNA): TGTGCCAGCAGCCAAGGGAGGGGAAACTCTGGAAACACCATATATTTT.

This clone was observed a few times. The genes are TRBV2 and TRBJ2-2; 8 positions match TRBD1. Unmatched junction bases numbered 5, after V lost 2 bases and J lost 9 bases. CDR3 length: 14 amino acids. Germline assignment: CDR1 SNHLY and CDR2 FYNNEI. The CDR3, as DNA: TGTGCCAGCAGTGAACCAGGGGGCTCCCGGGAGCTGTTTTTT. It specifies CASSEPGGSRELFF.

The genes are TRBV5-1 and TRBJ1-5, with D uncertain. Germline lookup yields CDR1 SGHRS and CDR2 YFSETQ. The CDR3 loop spans 15 amino acids. Trimming took 0 bases from V and 5 from J, leaving 12 bases between them. CDR3 sequence (DNA): TGCGCCAGCAGCTTGGTTCCTGGGGAGGATCAGCCCCAGCATTTT. Translation: CASSLVPGEDQPQHF. Full variable domain (outside the CDR3, taken from reference TRBV5-1 and TRBJ1-5): KAGVTQTPRYLIKTRGQQVTLSCSPISGHRSVSWYQQTPGQGLQFLFEYFSETQRNKGNFPGRFSGRQFSNSRSEMNVSTLELGDSALYLCASSLVPGEDQPQHFGDGTRLSIL.

This clone came up a few times. The chain is built from TRBV6-5 and TRBJ1-1; D is possibly TRBD1 (5 bases). Per the germline V gene, CDR1 is MNHEY and CDR2 is SVGAGI. The CDR3 consists of 14 residues. Trimming left V 0 bases short and J 2 bases short, with 7 bases between. CDR3 nucleotide sequence: TGTGCCAGCAGTTACTCGGGGCTCAACACTGAAGCTTTCTTT. It yields the protein CASSYSGLNTEAFF.

This clone came up a few times. The V gene is TRBV4-2, the J gene TRBJ2-7; 8 nucleotides match TRBD2. V lost 0 bases and J lost 9; bases outside the gene matches: 13. From germline, CDR1 is LGHNA and CDR2 YNFKEQ. CDR3 size: 16 residues. The DNA of the CDR3 is TGTGCCAGCAGCCAAGAGTGGGCCAGCGGGGGCCCCGGGCAGTACTTC. Its protein is CASSQEWASGGPGQYF.

This sequence joins TRBV5-6 and TRBJ2-4; 7 bases are a match to TRBD1. The CDR3 is 15 residues long. Trimming at V came to 0 bases and at J to 6 bases, leaving 6 bases not matched to a gene. Per germline, CDR1 SGHDT and CDR2 YYEEEE. The CDR3 bases are TGTGCCAGCAGCTTGGTGAGGGGGCAGGGAAACATTCAGTACTTC. Translating gives CASSLVRGQGNIQYF.

V is TRBV5-1 and J is TRBJ1-1; 10 positions match TRBD1. The CDR3 is 16 amino acids. V gave up 6 bases and J gave up 0 bases; unmatched junction bases: 8. CDR1 is SGHRS, CDR2 YFSETQ, per germline. The CDR3 spells CASTGDRGPMNTEAFF. CDR3 DNA sequence: TGCGCCAGCACCGGAGACAGGGGGCCCATGAACACTGAAGCTTTCTTT.

The rearrangement joins TRBV14 to TRBJ1-5, with D unclear. Trimming pared 4 bases from V and 9 bases from J, leaving 13 bases between. This CDR3 has 13 residues. In germline, CDR1 is SGHDN, CDR2 FVKESK. CDR3 loop: CASSPGEGAPQHF. Written as DNA, the CDR3 is TGTGCCAGCAGCCCCGGTGAGGGTGCGCCCCAGCATTTT.

This chain connects TRBV27 to TRBJ2-5; D call uncertain. Germline CDR1 MNHEY, CDR2 SMNVEV (reference sequence). Trimming shortened V by 7 bases and J by 5 bases, and 14 bases separated the two germline ends. The CDR3 is 13 amino acids. CDR3 protein: CASTWKVGETQYF. In DNA, the CDR3 is TGTGCCAGCACCTGGAAAGTTGGGGAGACCCAGTACTTC.

V and J are TRBV7-2 and TRBJ2-5; D possibly corresponds to TRBD2 (6 bases). The germline V and J ends were trimmed by 5 bases and 4 bases, with 14 bases remaining between them. CDR1 is SGHTA, CDR2 FQGNSA, per germline. CDR3 length: 14 amino acids. The CDR3 sequence: CASSLYRRGETQYF. In nucleotides, the CDR3 is TGTGCCAGCAGCCTCTACCGGAGGGGAGAGACCCAGTACTTC.

The chain recombines TRBV5-1 with TRBJ2-2, with D uncertain. The CDR3 has 15 amino acids. Trimming left V 4 bases short and J 0 bases short, with 10 bases between. Germline-derived CDR1 and CDR2 are SGHRS and YFSETQ. CDR3 region: CASSSQGPNTGELFF. The DNA for the CDR3 is TGCGCCAGCAGCAGCCAAGGCCCGAACACCGGGGAGCTGTTTTTT. Looking up the rest from reference TRBV5-1 and TRBJ2-2 gives the full variable domain: KAGVTQTPRYLIKTRGQQVTLSCSPISGHRSVSWYQQTPGQGLQFLFEYFSETQRNKGNFPGRFSGRQFSNSRSEMNVSTLELGDSALYLCASSSQGPNTGELFFGEGSRLTVL.

This rearrangement joins TRBV11-2 to TRBJ2-1; 9 nucleotides align to TRBD2. Per germline, CDR1 SGHAT and CDR2 FQNNGV. The CDR3 covers 15 residues. V shed 0 bases, J shed 5 bases, and the junction held 2 bases outside the gene matches. CDR3 DNA: TGTGCCAGCAGCTTAGAGCTAGCGGGGAACAATGAGCAGTTCTTC. Protein: CASSLELAGNNEQFF.

This clone occurred many times. The chain joins TRBV30 to TRBJ2-2; D possibly uses TRBD1 or TRBD2 (6 bases each). Germline V gene lookup returns CDR1 GTSNPN and CDR2 SVGIG (reference sequence). The CDR3 consists of 12 residues. The CDR3 nucleotides read TGTGCGGGGGGCAGCCAGGCGGGGGAGCTGTTTTTT. This codes for CAGGSQAGELFF.

The genes are TRBV7-2 and TRBJ2-7, with no clear D. Germline CDR1 reads SGHTA; CDR2 reads FQGNSA. V dropped 1 base and J dropped 3 bases, with 4 bases sitting between them. This CDR3 spans 12 amino acids. The CDR3 loop is CASSLGSYEQYF. CDR3 sequence (DNA): TGTGCCAGCAGCTTAGGCAGCTACGAGCAGTACTTC.

The gene calls are TRBV19 and TRBJ2-6; weak D call: TRBD1 (6 bases). V lost 10 bases to trimming and J lost 0 bases, with 16 bases between them. CDR3 length: 16 amino acids. Looked up from germline, CDR1 is LNHDA and CDR2 is SQIVND (reference sequence). The DNA for the CDR3 is TGTGCCACCAGGGGTTTCAGAGACTCTGGGGCCAACGTCCTGACTTTC. Its translation: CATRGFRDSGANVLTF.

This clone came up a few times. J is TRBJ1-2 and V is TRBV19; D call uncertain. CDR1 is LNHDA, CDR2 SQIVND, per germline (reference sequence). CDR3 length equals 12 residues. The ends were cut back, 5 bases at V and 2 bases at J, with 6 bases in the middle. The CDR3: CASSERNYGYTF. CDR3 coding DNA: TGTGCCAGTAGTGAGCGGAACTATGGCTACACCTTC.